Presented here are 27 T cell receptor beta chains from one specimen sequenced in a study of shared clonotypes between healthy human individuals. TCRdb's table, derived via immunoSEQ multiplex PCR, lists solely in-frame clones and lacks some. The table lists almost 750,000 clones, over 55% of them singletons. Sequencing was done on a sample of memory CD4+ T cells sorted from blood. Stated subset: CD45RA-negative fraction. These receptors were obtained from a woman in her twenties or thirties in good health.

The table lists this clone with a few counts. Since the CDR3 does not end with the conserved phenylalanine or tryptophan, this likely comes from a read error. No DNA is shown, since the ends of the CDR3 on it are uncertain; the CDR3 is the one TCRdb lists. CDR3 residues: CASSKGVDGLHRWLSGKAS. V and J are TRBV21-1 and TRBJ2-7; no DNA check was done on the table's D call, TRBD2. TRBV21-1 is reported as a pseudogene. The length of the CDR3 is 19 amino acids, counting both ends.

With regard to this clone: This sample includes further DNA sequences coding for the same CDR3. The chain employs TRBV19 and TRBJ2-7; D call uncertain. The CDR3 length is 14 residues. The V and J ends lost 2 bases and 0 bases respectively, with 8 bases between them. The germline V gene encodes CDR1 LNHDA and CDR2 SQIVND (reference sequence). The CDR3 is CASSISTNSYEQYF. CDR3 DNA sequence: TGTGCCAGTAGTATATCCACTAACTCCTACGAGCAGTACTTC.

In DNA form, the CDR3 reads TGTGCCAGCAGTGAAACAGGACAGTATTACTACGAGCAGTACTTC. It yields the protein CASSETGQYYYEQYF. The chain couples TRBV25-1 to TRBJ2-7; D is perhaps TRBD1 (6 bases). V was shortened by 2 bases and J by 3 bases, with 14 bases between the two germline ends. The CDR3 is 15 amino acids. Germline CDR1 reads MGHDK; CDR2 reads SYGVNS.

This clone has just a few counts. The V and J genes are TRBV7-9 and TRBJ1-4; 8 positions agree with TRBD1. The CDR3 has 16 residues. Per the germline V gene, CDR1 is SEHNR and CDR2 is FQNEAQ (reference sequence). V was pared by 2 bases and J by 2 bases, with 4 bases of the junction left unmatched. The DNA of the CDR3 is TGTGCCAGCAGCTTATATCAGGGGGCGACTAATGAAAAACTGTTTTTT. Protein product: CASSLYQGATNEKLFF.

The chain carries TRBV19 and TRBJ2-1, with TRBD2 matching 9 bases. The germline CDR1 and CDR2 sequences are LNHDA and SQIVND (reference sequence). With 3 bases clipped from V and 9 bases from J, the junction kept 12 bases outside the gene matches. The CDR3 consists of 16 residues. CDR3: CASSMMPAGGRGEQFF. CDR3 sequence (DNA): TGTGCCAGTAGTATGATGCCAGCGGGAGGCCGCGGTGAGCAGTTCTTC.

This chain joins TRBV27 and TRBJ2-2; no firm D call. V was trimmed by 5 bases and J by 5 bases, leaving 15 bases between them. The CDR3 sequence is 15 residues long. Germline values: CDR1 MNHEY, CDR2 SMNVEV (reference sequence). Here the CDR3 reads CASSLYPSRTGELFF. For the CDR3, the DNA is TGTGCCAGCAGTCTCTACCCTTCTAGAACCGGGGAGCTGTTTTTT.

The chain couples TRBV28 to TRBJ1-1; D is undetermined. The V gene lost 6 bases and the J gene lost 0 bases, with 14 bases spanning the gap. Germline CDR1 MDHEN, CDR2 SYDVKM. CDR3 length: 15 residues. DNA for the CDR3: TGTGCCAGCAGCCCCTCGGGGAGGGTGAACACTGAAGCTTTCTTT. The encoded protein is CASSPSGRVNTEAFF. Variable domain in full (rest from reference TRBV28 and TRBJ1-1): DVKVTQSSRYLVKRTGEKVFLECVQDMDHENMFWYRQDPGLGLRLIYFSYDVKMKEKGDIPEGYSVSREKKERFSLILESASTNQTSMYLCASSPSGRVNTEAFFGQGTRLTVV.

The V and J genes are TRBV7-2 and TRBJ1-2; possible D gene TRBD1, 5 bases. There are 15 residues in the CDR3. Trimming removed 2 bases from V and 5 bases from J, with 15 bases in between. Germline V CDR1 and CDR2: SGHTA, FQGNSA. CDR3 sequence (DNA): TGTGCCAGCAGCTTAAGGGACCTCCTTCCGTATGGCTACACCTTC. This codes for CASSLRDLLPYGYTF.

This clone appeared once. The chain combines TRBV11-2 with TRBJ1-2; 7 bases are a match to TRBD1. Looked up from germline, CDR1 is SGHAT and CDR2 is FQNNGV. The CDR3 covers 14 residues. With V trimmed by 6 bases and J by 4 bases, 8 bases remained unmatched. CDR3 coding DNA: TGTGCCAGCAGTTTAACAGGGGAGGCCTATGGCTACACCTTC. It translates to CASSLTGEAYGYTF.

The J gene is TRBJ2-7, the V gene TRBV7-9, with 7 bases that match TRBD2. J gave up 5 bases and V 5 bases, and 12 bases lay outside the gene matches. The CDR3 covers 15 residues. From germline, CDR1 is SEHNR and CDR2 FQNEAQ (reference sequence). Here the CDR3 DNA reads TGTGCCAGCAGCCCCGGAGGGCGGGAGTACGACGAGCAGTACTTC. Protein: CASSPGGREYDEQYF.

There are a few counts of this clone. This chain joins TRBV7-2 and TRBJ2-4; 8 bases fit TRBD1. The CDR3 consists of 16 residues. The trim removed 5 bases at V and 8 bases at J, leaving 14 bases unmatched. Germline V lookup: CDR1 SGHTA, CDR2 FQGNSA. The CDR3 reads CASSRSFQGASHIQYF. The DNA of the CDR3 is TGTGCCAGCAGCCGAAGTTTCCAGGGGGCGTCTCACATTCAGTACTTC.

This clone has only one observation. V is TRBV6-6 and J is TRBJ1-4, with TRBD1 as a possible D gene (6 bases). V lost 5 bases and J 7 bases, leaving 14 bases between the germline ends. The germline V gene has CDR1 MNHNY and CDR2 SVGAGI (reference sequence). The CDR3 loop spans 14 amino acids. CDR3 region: CASSLQGRAEKLFF. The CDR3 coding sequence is TGTGCCAGCAGTCTTCAGGGGAGGGCTGAAAAACTGTTTTTT.

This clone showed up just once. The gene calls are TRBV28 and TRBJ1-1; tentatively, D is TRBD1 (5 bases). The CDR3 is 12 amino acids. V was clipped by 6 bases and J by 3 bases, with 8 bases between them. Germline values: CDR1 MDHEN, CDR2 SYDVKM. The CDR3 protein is CASRSGDTEAFF. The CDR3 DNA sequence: TGTGCCAGCAGATCGGGGGACACTGAAGCTTTCTTT. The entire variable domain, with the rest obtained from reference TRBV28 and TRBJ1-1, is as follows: DVKVTQSSRYLVKRTGEKVFLECVQDMDHENMFWYRQDPGLGLRLIYFSYDVKMKEKGDIPEGYSVSREKKERFSLILESASTNQTSMYLCASRSGDTEAFFGQGTRLTVV.

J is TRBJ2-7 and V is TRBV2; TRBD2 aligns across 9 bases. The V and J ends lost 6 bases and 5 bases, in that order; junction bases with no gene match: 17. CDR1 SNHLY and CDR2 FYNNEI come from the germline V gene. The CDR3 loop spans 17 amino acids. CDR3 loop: CASRVGLAGLQGNEQYF. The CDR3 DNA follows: TGTGCCAGCAGGGTGGGGCTAGCGGGGCTCCAGGGTAACGAGCAGTACTTC.

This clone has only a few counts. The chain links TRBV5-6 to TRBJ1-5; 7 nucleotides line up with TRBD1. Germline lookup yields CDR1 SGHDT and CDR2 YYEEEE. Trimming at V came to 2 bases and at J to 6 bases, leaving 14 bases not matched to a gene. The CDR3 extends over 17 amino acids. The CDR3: CASSLTGEGAEGQPQHF. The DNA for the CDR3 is TGTGCCAGCAGCTTAACAGGGGAGGGGGCTGAGGGTCAGCCCCAGCATTTT.

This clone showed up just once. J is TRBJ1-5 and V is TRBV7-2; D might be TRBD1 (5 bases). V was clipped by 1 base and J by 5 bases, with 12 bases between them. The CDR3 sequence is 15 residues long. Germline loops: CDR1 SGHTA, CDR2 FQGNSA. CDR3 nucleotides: TGTGCCAGCAGCTTAGGATGGGGGAGGGATCAGCCCCAGCATTTT. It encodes CASSLGWGRDQPQHF.

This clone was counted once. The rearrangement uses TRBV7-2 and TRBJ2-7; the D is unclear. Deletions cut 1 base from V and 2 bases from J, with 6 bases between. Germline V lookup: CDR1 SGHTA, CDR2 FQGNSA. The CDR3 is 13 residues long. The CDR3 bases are TGTGCCAGCAGCTTAGGGACGACCTACGAGCAGTACTTC. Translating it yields CASSLGTTYEQYF.

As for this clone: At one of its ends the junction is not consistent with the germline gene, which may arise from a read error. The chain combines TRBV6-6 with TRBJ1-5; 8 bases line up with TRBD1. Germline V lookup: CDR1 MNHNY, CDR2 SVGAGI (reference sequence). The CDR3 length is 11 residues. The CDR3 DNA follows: TGTGCCAGCAGTGGAAGGACAGGGTCGTATTTT. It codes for CASSGRTGSYF.

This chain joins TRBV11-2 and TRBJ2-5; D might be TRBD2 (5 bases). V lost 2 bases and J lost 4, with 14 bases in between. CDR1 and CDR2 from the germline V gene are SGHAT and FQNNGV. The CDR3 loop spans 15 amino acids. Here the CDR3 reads CASSLRVGDGETQYF. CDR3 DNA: TGTGCCAGCAGCTTACGTGTCGGGGATGGAGAGACCCAGTACTTC.

For the CDR3, the DNA is TGTGCCAGCAGTGGAGGACAGGAGAACACTGAAGCTTTCTTT. The encoded protein is CASSGGQENTEAFF. J is TRBJ1-1 and V is TRBV6-1; 7 nucleotides align to TRBD1. The CDR3 totals 14 residues. Unmatched junction bases numbered 3, after V lost 4 bases and J lost 1 base. Germline CDR1 and CDR2: MNHNS and SASEGT.

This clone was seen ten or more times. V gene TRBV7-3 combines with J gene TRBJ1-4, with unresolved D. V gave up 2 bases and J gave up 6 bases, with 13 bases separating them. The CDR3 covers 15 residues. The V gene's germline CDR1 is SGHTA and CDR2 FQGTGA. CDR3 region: CASSLLRELDEKLFF. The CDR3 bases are TGTGCCAGCAGCTTACTAAGGGAATTAGATGAAAAACTGTTTTTT.

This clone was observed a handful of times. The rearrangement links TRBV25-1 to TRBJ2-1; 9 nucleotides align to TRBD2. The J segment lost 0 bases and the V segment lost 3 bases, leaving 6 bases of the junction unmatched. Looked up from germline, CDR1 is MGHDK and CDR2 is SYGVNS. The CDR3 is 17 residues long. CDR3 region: CASSDGVSGSSYNEQFF. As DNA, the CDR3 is TGTGCCAGCAGTGACGGAGTTAGCGGGAGCTCCTACAATGAGCAGTTCTTC.

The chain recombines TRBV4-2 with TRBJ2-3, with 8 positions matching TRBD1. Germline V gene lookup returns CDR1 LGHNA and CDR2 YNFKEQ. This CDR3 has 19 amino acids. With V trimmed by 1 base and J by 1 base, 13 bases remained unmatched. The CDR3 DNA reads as TGTGCCAGCAGCCAAGGAGCAGGGGGCGGTCTGACCGGCACAGATACGCAGTATTTT. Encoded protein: CASSQGAGGGLTGTDTQYF.

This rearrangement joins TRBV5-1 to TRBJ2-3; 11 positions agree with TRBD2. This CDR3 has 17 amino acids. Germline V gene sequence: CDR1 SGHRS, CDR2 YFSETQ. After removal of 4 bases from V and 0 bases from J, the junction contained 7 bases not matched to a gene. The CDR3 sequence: CASSTGTSGESTDTQYF. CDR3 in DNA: TGCGCCAGCAGCACCGGGACTAGCGGAGAAAGCACAGATACGCAGTATTTT.

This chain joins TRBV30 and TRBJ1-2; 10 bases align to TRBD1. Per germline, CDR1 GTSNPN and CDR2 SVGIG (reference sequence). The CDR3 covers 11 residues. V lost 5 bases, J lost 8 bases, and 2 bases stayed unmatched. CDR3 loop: CAWSTGGGYTF. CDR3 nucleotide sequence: TGTGCCTGGTCGACAGGGGGCGGCTACACCTTC. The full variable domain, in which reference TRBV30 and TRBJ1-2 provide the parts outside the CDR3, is SQTIHQWPATLVQPVGSPLSLECTVEGTSNPNLYWYRQAAGRGLQLLFYSVGIGQISSEVPQNLSASRPQDRQFILSSKKLLLSDSGFYLCAWSTGGGYTFGSGTRLTVV.

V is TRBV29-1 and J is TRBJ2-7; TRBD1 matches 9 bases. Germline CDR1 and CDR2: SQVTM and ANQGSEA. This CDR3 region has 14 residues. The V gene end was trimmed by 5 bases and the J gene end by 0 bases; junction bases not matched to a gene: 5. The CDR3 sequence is CSVKGQGGSYEQYF. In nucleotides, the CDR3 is TGCAGCGTTAAGGGACAGGGAGGCTCCTACGAGCAGTACTTC.

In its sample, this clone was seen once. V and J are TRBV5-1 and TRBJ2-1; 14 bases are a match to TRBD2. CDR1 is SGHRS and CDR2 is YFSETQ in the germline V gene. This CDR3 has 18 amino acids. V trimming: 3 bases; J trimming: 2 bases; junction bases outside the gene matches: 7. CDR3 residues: CASSWTTSGRAAYNEQFF. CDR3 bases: TGCGCCAGCAGCTGGACGACTAGCGGGAGGGCGGCCTACAATGAGCAGTTCTTC.